The 27 T cell receptor beta chains given below trace back to one sample, sequenced in a study of blood T cell repertoires in COVID-19. Sequencing was performed with immunoSEQ multiplex PCR; in TCRdb, only in-frame clones are kept and a portion is missing. The sample lists approximately 330,000 clones, roughly 87% occurring once. The sequenced sample consisted of peripheral blood. These receptors came from a man aged 25 to 40 with COVID-19, enrolled during active disease.

This chain links TRBV24-1 with TRBJ1-1; D might be TRBD1 (5 bases). The V gene's germline CDR1 is KGHDR and CDR2 SFDVKD. This CDR3 spans 13 amino acids. V lost 2 bases, J lost 8 bases, and 11 bases lay in between. This CDR3 reads CATSDSRGVEAFF. The CDR3 DNA reads TGTGCCACCAGTGATTCCCGGGGGGTCGAAGCTTTCTTT.

The rearrangement uses TRBV6-2 or TRBV6-3 and TRBJ1-1; TRBD1 might be the D (5 bases). CDR3 length equals 12 residues. Per the germline V gene, CDR1 is MNHEY and CDR2 is SVGEGT. Trimming stripped 2 bases from V and 9 bases from J, with 10 bases between. The CDR3 DNA reads as TGTGCCAGCAGTTACATTGGACAACAAGCTTTCTTT. Translation gives CASSYIGQQAFF.

J is TRBJ2-5 and V is TRBV4-1; maybe TRBD2 (6 bases). Germline values: CDR1 MGHRA, CDR2 YSYEKL. This CDR3 has 14 residues. V shed 4 bases and J shed 0 bases, with 9 bases lying between them. CDR3 loop: CASSPGVYQETQYF. The CDR3 DNA is TGCGCCAGCAGCCCGGGGGTGTACCAAGAGACCCAGTACTTC.

The chain recombines TRBV28 with TRBJ1-4; 7 nucleotides align to TRBD1. Germline V CDR1 and CDR2: MDHEN, SYDVKM. The CDR3 runs 12 residues. V was clipped by 2 bases and J by 15 bases; unmatched bases: 6. The CDR3 DNA reads TGTGCCAGCAGTTTAATTAGGCAGGGGGTGTTTTTT. Translating gives CASSLIRQGVFF.

The J gene is TRBJ2-5, the V gene TRBV5-1; TRBD2 aligns across 7 bases. The CDR3 sequence is 14 residues long. Losses at the gene ends were 3 bases for V and 2 bases for J; bases not matched to a gene: 4. From germline, CDR1 is SGHRS and CDR2 YFSETQ. The CDR3 protein is CASSSEGLQETQYF. The CDR3 bases are TGCGCCAGCAGCTCGGAGGGACTACAAGAGACCCAGTACTTC. The full variable domain, its missing parts supplied by reference TRBV5-1 and TRBJ2-5, is KAGVTQTPRYLIKTRGQQVTLSCSPISGHRSVSWYQQTPGQGLQFLFEYFSETQRNKGNFPGRFSGRQFSNSRSEMNVSTLELGDSALYLCASSSEGLQETQYFGPGTRLLVL.

Only one count was recorded for this clone. This chain uses TRBV5-5 with TRBJ1-4, with D perhaps TRBD1 (6 bases). This CDR3 is built from 15 residues. CDR1 is SGHKS and CDR2 is YYEKEE in the germline V gene (reference sequence). V was cut by 0 bases and J by 4 bases, with 10 bases left in between. The CDR3 reads CASSLGGLGNEKLFF. CDR3 bases: TGTGCCAGCAGCTTGGGGGGGCTCGGTAATGAAAAACTGTTTTTT.

The J gene is TRBJ2-5, the V gene TRBV18; D possibly corresponds to TRBD2 (6 bases). The V gene's germline CDR1 is KGHSH and CDR2 LQKENI. The CDR3 totals 16 residues. V lost 0 bases and J 2 bases, leaving 13 bases between the germline ends. CDR3 DNA sequence: TGTGCCAGCTCACCACCGATGCGGGGTGGGCAAGAGACCCAGTACTTC. It yields the protein CASSPPMRGGQETQYF.

V and J are TRBV9 and TRBJ2-5; tentatively, D is TRBD2 (6 bases). Between the trimmed V and J ends, which lost 0 bases and 1 base, there was a span of 10 bases. The germline V gene encodes CDR1 SGDLS and CDR2 YYNGEE. The CDR3 runs 15 residues. The DNA for the CDR3 is TGTGCCAGCAGCGTAGGGAGGGCTACCCAAGAGACCCAGTACTTC. Residues: CASSVGRATQETQYF.

The rearrangement uses TRBV7-8 and TRBJ2-3; possibly TRBD1 for D (5 bases). The CDR3 totals 13 residues. The germline CDR1 and CDR2 sequences are SGHVS and FQNEAQ. V was cut by 2 bases and J by 11 bases, with 14 bases left in between. CDR3 in amino acids: CASSLPGPRGQYF. CDR3 coding DNA: TGTGCCAGCAGCTTACCAGGACCAAGGGGGCAGTATTTT. The variable domain in full, completed from reference TRBV7-8 and TRBJ2-3, reads GAGVSQSPRYKVAKRGQDVALRCDPISGHVSLFWYQQALGQGPEFLTYFQNEAQLDKSGLPSDRFFAERPEGSVSTLKIQRTQQEDSAVYLCASSLPGPRGQYFGPGTRLTVL.

The V gene is TRBV3-1 (or the pseudogene TRBV3-2), the J gene TRBJ2-4; 7 bases align to TRBD1. This CDR3 has 13 residues. V lost 1 base to trimming and J lost 7 bases; unmatched junction nucleotides: 1. The germline CDR1 and CDR2 sequences are LGHDT and YNNKEL (reference sequence). The CDR3 protein is CASSQGRGNIQYF. The CDR3 nucleotides read TGTGCCAGCAGCCAAGGCAGGGGGAACATTCAGTACTTC.

V gene TRBV23-1 combines with J gene TRBJ1-5, with 7 bases that match TRBD1. TRBV23-1 is labeled an ORF, and its function is uncertain. V shed 9 bases, J shed 5 bases, and the junction held 19 bases outside the gene matches. The CDR3 loop spans 17 amino acids. CDR3 sequence (DNA): TGCGCCAGGACGAATAAAGAAGTGACAGGGAAGCATCAGCCCCAGCATTTT. Protein sequence: CARTNKEVTGKHQPQHF.

This chain's CDR3 is CASSLAPSGGPYNEQFF. In DNA form, the CDR3 reads TGTGCCAGCAGCTTAGCGCCTAGCGGGGGGCCCTACAATGAGCAGTTCTTC. V gene TRBV7-6 combines with J gene TRBJ2-1; 11 nucleotides align to TRBD2. V was clipped by 0 bases and J by 2 bases; unmatched bases: 3. Germline CDR1 is SGHVS and CDR2 is FNYEAQ. This CDR3 has 17 residues.

The V gene is TRBV18, the J gene TRBJ1-2; 10 bases agree with TRBD1. The CDR3 has 16 amino acids. Unmatched junction bases numbered 12, after V lost 6 bases and J lost 5 bases. The germline V gene encodes CDR1 KGHSH and CDR2 LQKENI. CDR3 protein: CASSLGQGSSLYGYTF. DNA of the CDR3: TGTGCCAGCTCCCTGGGACAGGGGTCCTCTCTTTATGGCTACACCTTC.

The rearrangement links TRBV24-1 to TRBJ2-2; D is undetermined. The CDR3 is 16 amino acids. The V end lost 3 bases, the J end lost 0 bases, and 10 bases lay between the germline ends. Germline CDR1 and CDR2: KGHDR and SFDVKD. Here the CDR3 DNA reads TGTGCCACCAGTGATCCCCCCAGTACGAACACCGGGGAGCTGTTTTTT. Protein sequence: CATSDPPSTNTGELFF.

This clone was counted only a few times. V and J are TRBV5-1 and TRBJ1-2, with 8 positions matching TRBD1. In germline, CDR1 is SGHRS, CDR2 YFSETQ. V shed 4 bases, J shed 5 bases, and the junction held 4 bases outside the gene matches. The CDR3 totals 13 residues. The CDR3 sequence: CASSTGQEYGYTF. DNA for the CDR3: TGCGCCAGCAGCACGGGACAGGAATATGGCTACACCTTC. Looking up the rest from reference TRBV5-1 and TRBJ1-2 gives the full variable domain: KAGVTQTPRYLIKTRGQQVTLSCSPISGHRSVSWYQQTPGQGLQFLFEYFSETQRNKGNFPGRFSGRQFSNSRSEMNVSTLELGDSALYLCASSTGQEYGYTFGSGTRLTVV.

The rearrangement joins TRBV29-1 to TRBJ2-5; a possible D gene is TRBD1 (7 bases). The CDR3 is made up of 14 amino acids. Per germline, CDR1 SQVTM and CDR2 ANQGSEA. Trimming took 7 bases from V and 0 from J, leaving 15 bases between them. The CDR3 loop reads CSAPDRTNQETQYF. The CDR3 coding sequence is TGCAGCGCTCCGGACAGGACTAACCAAGAGACCCAGTACTTC.

The V and J genes are TRBV2 and TRBJ1-5; D gene uncertain. The CDR3 is made up of 14 amino acids. Trimming removed 4 bases from V and 2 bases from J, with 9 bases in between. Germline V gene sequence: CDR1 SNHLY, CDR2 FYNNEI. The CDR3 here is CASSVHSRNQPQHF. The CDR3 DNA reads TGTGCCAGCAGTGTTCACAGCCGCAATCAGCCCCAGCATTTT.

The chain uses TRBV7-2 and TRBJ2-7, with D perhaps TRBD2 (5 bases). V dropped 5 bases and J dropped 5 bases, with 19 bases sitting between them. CDR1 and CDR2 from the germline V gene are SGHTA and FQGNSA. There are 15 residues in the CDR3. The CDR3 coding sequence is TGTGCCAGCAGCCCCCTGCTCGGGAATAGGAACGAGCAGTACTTC. It codes for CASSPLLGNRNEQYF.

The V call is TRBV27, the J call TRBJ2-2, with 8 bases fitting TRBD1. The V gene's germline CDR1 is MNHEY and CDR2 SMNVEV (reference sequence). The CDR3 is 14 amino acids. With V trimmed by 8 bases and J by 4 bases, 6 bases remained unmatched. The CDR3 is CASGVRGRTGELFF. The CDR3 DNA reads TGTGCCAGCGGCGTCAGGGGGCGCACCGGGGAGCTGTTTTTT.

Here the CDR3 DNA reads TGTGCCAGCTCACCCGGGACAGGGCTTGAGCAGTTCTTC. It is translated as CASSPGTGLEQFF. V gene TRBV18 combines with J gene TRBJ2-1; 9 nucleotides align to TRBD1. In germline, CDR1 is KGHSH, CDR2 LQKENI. The CDR3 runs 13 residues. V lost 3 bases to trimming and J lost 9 bases; unmatched junction nucleotides: 3.

The rearrangement links TRBV2 to TRBJ1-5; D is unclear. V gave up 6 bases and J gave up 6 bases, with 12 bases separating them. Germline CDR1 SNHLY, CDR2 FYNNEI. The CDR3 covers 13 residues. CDR3 nucleotide sequence: TGTGCCAGCAGAACCCGAGTCGGTCAGCCCCAGCATTTT. Its translation: CASRTRVGQPQHF.

The CDR3 DNA is TGTGCCACCAGCAGACCCGACTTGGCAGGGTCCTATGGCTACACCTTC. Amino acid sequence: CATSRPDLAGSYGYTF. The rearrangement uses TRBV15 and TRBJ1-2, with D possibly being TRBD1 (5 bases). CDR1 and CDR2 (germline): LNHNV, YYDKDF (reference sequence). This CDR3 is built from 16 residues. Trimming stripped 2 bases from V and 4 bases from J, with 17 bases between.

This CDR3 is CASTFRGTLRGEQYF. The CDR3 DNA follows: TGTGCCAGCACCTTCAGAGGGACATTGCGCGGGGAGCAGTACTTC. The J gene is TRBJ2-7, the V gene TRBV28, with TRBD1 as a possible D gene (6 bases). Trimming took off 7 bases at V and 7 bases at J, with 23 bases between the two ends. There are 15 residues in the CDR3. Germline V lookup: CDR1 MDHEN, CDR2 SYDVKM.

This clone was detected only once. The J gene is TRBJ2-3, the V gene TRBV30; 14 nucleotides align to TRBD2. V gave up 4 bases and J gave up 5 bases; unmatched junction bases: 14. CDR1 is GTSNPN, CDR2 SVGIG, per germline (reference sequence). This CDR3 region has 18 residues. The CDR3 DNA reads TGTGCCTGGACCGCCGGAAGATTGGGACTAGCGGGAGAAGATACGCAGTATTTT. Translation gives CAWTAGRLGLAGEDTQYF.

This clone was detected only once. The chain couples TRBV5-4 to TRBJ2-7; D is perhaps TRBD1 (6 bases). This CDR3 comprises 15 residues. V was shortened by 2 bases and J by 4 bases, with 16 bases between the two germline ends. Looked up from germline, CDR1 is SGHNT and CDR2 is YYREEE (reference sequence). CDR3: CASSLDLDSHYEQYF. The CDR3 DNA reads TGTGCCAGCAGCTTAGATTTGGACAGCCATTACGAGCAGTACTTC.

J is TRBJ1-2 and V is TRBV7-2; the D gene is possibly TRBD1 (5 bases). The CDR3 length is 13 residues. Germline V CDR1 and CDR2: SGHTA, FQGNSA. V lost 2 bases and J 4 bases, leaving 8 bases between the germline ends. The CDR3 coding sequence is TGTGCCAGCAGCTTATCAAGGGGCTATGGCTACACCTTC. Translation: CASSLSRGYGYTF.

V and J are TRBV7-9 and TRBJ1-1; no definite D call. Trimming left V 2 bases short and J 7 bases short, with 11 bases between. The CDR3 runs to 13 residues. Germline CDR1 SEHNR, CDR2 FQNEAQ (reference sequence). DNA of the CDR3: TGTGCCAGCAGCTTACCCCCCGGGGTTGAAGCTTTCTTT. Amino acids: CASSLPPGVEAFF.